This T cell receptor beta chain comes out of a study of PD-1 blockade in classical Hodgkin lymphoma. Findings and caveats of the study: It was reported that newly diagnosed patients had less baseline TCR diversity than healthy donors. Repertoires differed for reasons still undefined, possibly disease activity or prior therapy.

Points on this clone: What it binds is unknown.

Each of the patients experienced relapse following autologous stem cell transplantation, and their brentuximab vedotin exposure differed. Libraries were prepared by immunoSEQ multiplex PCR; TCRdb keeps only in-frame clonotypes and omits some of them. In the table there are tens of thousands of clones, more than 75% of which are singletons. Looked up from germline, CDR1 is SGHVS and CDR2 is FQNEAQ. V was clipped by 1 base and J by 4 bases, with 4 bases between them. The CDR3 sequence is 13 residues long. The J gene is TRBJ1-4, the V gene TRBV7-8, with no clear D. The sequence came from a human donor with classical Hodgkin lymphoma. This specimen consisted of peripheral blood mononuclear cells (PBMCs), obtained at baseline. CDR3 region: CASSLGRNEKLFF. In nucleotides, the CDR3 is TGTGCCAGCAGCTTAGGACGTAATGAAAAACTGTTTTTT. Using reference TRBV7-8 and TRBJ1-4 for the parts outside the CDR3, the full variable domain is GAGVSQSPRYKVAKRGQDVALRCDPISGHVSLFWYQQALGQGPEFLTYFQNEAQLDKSGLPSDRFFAERPEGSVSTLKIQRTQQEDSAVYLCASSLGRNEKLFFGSGTQLSVL.